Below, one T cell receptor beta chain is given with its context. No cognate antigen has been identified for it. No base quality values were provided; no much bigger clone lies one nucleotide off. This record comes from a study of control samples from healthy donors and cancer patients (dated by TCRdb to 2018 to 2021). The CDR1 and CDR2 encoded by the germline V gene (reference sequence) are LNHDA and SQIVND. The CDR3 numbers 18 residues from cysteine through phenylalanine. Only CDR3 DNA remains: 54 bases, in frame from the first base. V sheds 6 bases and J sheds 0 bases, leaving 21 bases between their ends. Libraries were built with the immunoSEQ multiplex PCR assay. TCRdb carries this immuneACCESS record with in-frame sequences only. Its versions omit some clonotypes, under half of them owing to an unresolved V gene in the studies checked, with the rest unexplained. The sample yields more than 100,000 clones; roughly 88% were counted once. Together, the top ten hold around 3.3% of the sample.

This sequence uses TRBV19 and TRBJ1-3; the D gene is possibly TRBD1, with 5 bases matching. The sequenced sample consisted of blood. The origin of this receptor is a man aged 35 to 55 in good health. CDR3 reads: CASRAGTLDTSSGNTIYF. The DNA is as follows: TGTGCCAGTAGAGCGGGGACCTTGGATACCAGCTCTGGAAACACCATATATTTT.